The 12 T cell receptor beta chains below were found in one sample sequenced in a study of tumor-infiltrating lymphocytes in primary liver carcinoma. Joint extraction of RNA and DNA used roughly 17-32 mg of bulk tissue that was unsorted. The investigators made TCR beta cDNA from 500 ng total RNA, using a constant-region primer. Libraries covering TCR beta were generated through three nested multiplex PCR rounds (using a slightly modified ARM-PCR). Researchers ran the first two PCR rounds for roughly 10 cycles each with TRBV1-TRBV30 forward primers and a C-beta reverse primer. TCRdb reanalysed the multiplex PCR reads using MiXCR and keeps one entry per CDR3 protein. The profile covers fewer than 50,000 distinct CDR3 sequences, with roughly 74% appearing a single time and 38% taken by the ten largest. Material: tumor-adjacent normal liver tissue. These receptors were taken from a woman aged 25 to 39 with primary liver carcinoma and hepatitis B virus infection.

In the case of this clonotype: A junction boundary mismatches the germline segment, possibly from a read error. The V and J genes are TRBV11-1 and TRBJ2-4, with TRBD2 matching over 13 bases. Germline-derived CDR1 and CDR2 are SGHAT and FQDESV (reference sequence). The CDR3 covers 17 residues. This chain's CDR3 is CASSFPGTSGTKSIQYF. The CDR3 DNA sequence: TGTGCCAGTAGCTTTCCCGGGACTAGCGGGACGAAAAGCATTCAGTACTTC.

Comments on this clonotype: At one of its ends the junction is not consistent with the germline gene, which may arise from a read error. The CDR3 DNA reads as TGTGCCATCAGTTTTCAGGGGGCCTATGGCTACACCTTT. Translating it yields CAISFQGAYGYTF. The gene calls are TRBV28 and TRBJ1-2, with 8 bases aligning to TRBD1. This CDR3 is built from 13 residues. Germline values: CDR1 MDHEN, CDR2 SYDVKM.

Concerning this clonotype: Since a much larger clone is just one base distant, this may be a read error. The chain carries TRBV28 and TRBJ2-5; D gene ambiguous. CDR3 length equals 11 residues. CDR1 MDHEN and CDR2 SYDVKM come from the germline V gene. CDR3 DNA: TGTGCCTGCAGTTTTGGAGAGACCCAGTACTTC. Encoded protein: CACSFGETQYF.

About this clonotype: One junction end does not reproduce the germline sequence, and a read error may be involved. The chain uses TRBV11-2 and TRBJ1-1; D ambiguous. The CDR3 consists of 11 residues. Germline V lookup: CDR1 SGHAT, CDR2 FQNNGV. Here the CDR3 DNA reads TGTGCCAGCGGCCCCCGGACTGTAGCTTTCTTT. Its protein product is CASGPRTVAFF.

As regards this clonotype: Likely a read error: the CDR3 ends without its conserved phenylalanine or tryptophan. The DNA is left out, because the CDR3 cannot be placed on it with certainty; the CDR3 is given as TCRdb lists it. This chain joins TRBV5-6 and TRBJ2-7; the table calls TRBD1, which could not be checked here. A total of 14 residues make up the CDR3, ends included. CDR1 and CDR2 (germline): SGHDT, YYEEEE. CDR3 sequence reads: CVSSPGQDSYEQYL.

Turning to this clonotype: One end of the junction is discordant with germline, which a read error may explain. V usage is TRBV29-1 and J usage is TRBJ2-1; 9 nucleotides line up with TRBD2. CDR3 size: 13 residues. Germline V gene sequence: CDR1 SQVTM, CDR2 ANQGSEA. DNA of the CDR3: TGCAGCGTTTCTAGCGGGATGTACAATAAGCAGCTCTTC. Amino acid sequence: CSVSSGMYNKQLF.

Comment on this clonotype: This could be a read error, since a much larger clone is one nucleotide away. The chain recombines TRBV21-1 with TRBJ2-3; the table's D call of TRBD2 was not tested on the DNA. TRBV21-1 is flagged as a pseudogene. This CDR3 is built from 17 residues. The CDR3 loop reads CASSPGTSARNTVTQYF. The CDR3 nucleotides are TGTGCCAGCAGCCCCGGGACTAGCGCGCGTAACACAGTTACGCAGTATTTT.

As for this clonotype: One end of the junction varies from germline; a read error may be responsible. The chain links TRBV7-9 to TRBJ2-5; tentative D call: TRBD1 (6 bases). The V gene's germline CDR1 is SEHNR and CDR2 FQNEAQ (reference sequence). The CDR3 covers 14 residues. CDR3 sequence: CASSNRAIQETQYF. Here the CDR3 DNA reads TGCGCCAGCAGCAACAGGGCAATCCAAGAGACCCAGTACTTC.

The chain employs TRBV12-5 and TRBJ2-3, with D unclear. The CDR3 is made up of 18 amino acids. Trimming removed 2 bases at V and 6 bases at J, with 24 bases between. Germline V gene lookup returns CDR1 LGHNT and CDR2 FRNRAP. CDR3 in amino acids: CASGLTEPEGSSEDTQYF. The CDR3 nucleotides read TGTGCTAGTGGTTTGACAGAACCTGAAGGTTCCTCCGAGGATACGCAGTATTTT.

Note on this clonotype: Compared with germline, one end of the junction differs, possibly owing to a read error. The V and J genes are TRBV19 and TRBJ2-7; D perhaps matches TRBD1 (6 bases). This CDR3 has 14 residues. The germline V gene encodes CDR1 LNHDA and CDR2 SQIVND (reference sequence). The CDR3 is CVSRSTGSSYEQYF. The CDR3 nucleotides are TGTGTCAGTAGATCGACAGGAAGCTCCTACGAGCAGTACTTC.

Comments on this clonotype: Mismatch with germline at one junction end may stem from a read error. J is TRBJ2-2 and V is TRBV13, with TRBD1 as a possible D gene (5 bases). The CDR3 has 15 residues. In germline, CDR1 is PRHDT, CDR2 FYEKMQ (reference sequence). In DNA, the CDR3 is TGTGCCGGCAGCTTCCAGACAGCGAGCACCGGGGAGCTGTTTTTT. This translates into CAGSFQTASTGELFF.

This chain connects TRBV2 to TRBJ2-3; 9 bases align to TRBD1. CDR1 is SNHLY and CDR2 is FYNNEI in the germline V gene. V was clipped by 6 bases and J by 2 bases; unmatched bases: 9. This CDR3 spans 16 amino acids. The CDR3 sequence: CASRFYRGRLTDTQYF. Here the CDR3 DNA reads TGTGCCAGCAGGTTCTACAGGGGGCGGCTCACAGATACGCAGTATTTT.